The 4 T cell receptor beta chains below were found in one sample sequenced in a study of cytomegalovirus exposure and HLA in healthy donors. The PCR employed 60 Vbeta primers together with 13 Jbeta primers. Data came from immunoSEQ multiplex PCR; TCRdb stores just in-frame clones and leaves some out. The table lists about 110,000 clones, more than 70% of them singletons. The sample consisted of PBMCs. The receptors shown here come from a young man in good health and CMV-seronegative.

The chain couples TRBV5-1 to TRBJ2-1; D is ambiguous. Germline assignment: CDR1 SGHRS and CDR2 YFSETQ. CDR3 length: 14 amino acids. The V end was cut by 0 bases, the J end by 7 bases, with 11 bases between. The CDR3 sequence is CASSLESSANEQFF. CDR3 DNA sequence: TGCGCCAGCAGCTTGGAGTCTAGTGCTAATGAGCAGTTCTTC.

This rearrangement joins TRBV6-6 to TRBJ1-3; unclear D gene. Trimming pared 2 bases from V and 0 bases from J, leaving 11 bases between. The germline CDR1 and CDR2 sequences are MNHNY and SVGAGI (reference sequence). This CDR3 has 16 residues. The CDR3 DNA sequence: TGTGCCAGCAGTTACGCGGATAAGAGCTCTGGAAACACCATATATTTT. It yields the protein CASSYADKSSGNTIYF.

In its sample, this clone was seen once. The V gene is TRBV4-1, the J gene TRBJ2-7; D possibly corresponds to TRBD2 (6 bases). The V and J ends lost 4 bases and 3 bases respectively, with 10 bases between them. Germline V gene data show CDR1 as MGHRA and CDR2 as YSYEKL. The CDR3 loop spans 13 amino acids. The CDR3 DNA follows: TGCGCCAGCAGCCGCCCGGGGGACTACGAGCAGTACTTC. Protein: CASSRPGDYEQYF.

The J gene is TRBJ1-1, the V gene TRBV9; TRBD1 matches 7 bases. In germline, CDR1 is SGDLS, CDR2 YYNGEE. J was trimmed by 6 bases and V by 0 bases; bases with no gene match: 5. There are 14 residues in the CDR3. The CDR3 DNA is TGTGCCAGCAGCGTAGTAGGGGGCGAGGCTGAAGCTTTCTTT. Amino acid sequence: CASSVVGGEAEAFF.